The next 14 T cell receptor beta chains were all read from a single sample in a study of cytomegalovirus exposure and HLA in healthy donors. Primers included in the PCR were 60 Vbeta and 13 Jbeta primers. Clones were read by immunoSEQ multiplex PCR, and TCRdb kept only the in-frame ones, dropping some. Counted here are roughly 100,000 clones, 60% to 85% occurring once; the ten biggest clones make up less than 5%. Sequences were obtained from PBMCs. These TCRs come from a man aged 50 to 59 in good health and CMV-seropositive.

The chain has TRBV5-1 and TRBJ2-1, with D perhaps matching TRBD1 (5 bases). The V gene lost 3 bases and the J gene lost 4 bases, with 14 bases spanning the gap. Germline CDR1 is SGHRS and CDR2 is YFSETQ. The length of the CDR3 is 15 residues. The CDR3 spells CASSSDNRQYNEQFF. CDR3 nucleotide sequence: TGCGCCAGCAGCTCGGACAATCGCCAGTACAATGAGCAGTTCTTC.

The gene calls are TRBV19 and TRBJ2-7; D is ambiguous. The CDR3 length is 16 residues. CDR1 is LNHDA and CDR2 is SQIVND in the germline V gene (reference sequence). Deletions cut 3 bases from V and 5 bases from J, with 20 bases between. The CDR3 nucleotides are TGTGCCAGTAGTATGACTGATACCTTTCTATTGCACGAGCAGTACTTC. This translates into CASSMTDTFLLHEQYF.

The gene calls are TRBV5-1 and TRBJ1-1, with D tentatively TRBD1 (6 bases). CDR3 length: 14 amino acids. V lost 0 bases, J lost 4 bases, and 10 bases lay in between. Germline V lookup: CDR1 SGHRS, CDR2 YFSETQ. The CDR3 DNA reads TGCGCCAGCAGCTTGGCCGGGGGGCGCACTGAAGCTTTCTTT. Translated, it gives CASSLAGGRTEAFF.

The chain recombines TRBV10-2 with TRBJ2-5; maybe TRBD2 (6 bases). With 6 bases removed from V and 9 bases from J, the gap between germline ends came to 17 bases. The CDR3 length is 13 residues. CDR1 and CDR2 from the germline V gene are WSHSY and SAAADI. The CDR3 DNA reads TGCGCCAGCAGCGCGGGACCCCGGCTGCCCCAGTACTTC. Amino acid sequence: CASSAGPRLPQYF.

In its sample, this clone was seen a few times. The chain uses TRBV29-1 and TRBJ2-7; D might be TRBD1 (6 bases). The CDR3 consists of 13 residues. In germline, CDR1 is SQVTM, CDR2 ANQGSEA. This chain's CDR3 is CSATDSDLYEQYF. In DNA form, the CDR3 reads TGCAGTGCGACGGACAGCGACCTCTACGAGCAGTACTTC.

In DNA form, the CDR3 reads TGTGCCGGCGAGCGGGAGCAAGAGACCCAGTACTTC. Encoded protein: CAGEREQETQYF. The chain has TRBV6-1 and TRBJ2-5; 8 positions match TRBD2. Looked up from germline, CDR1 is MNHNS and CDR2 is SASEGT. This CDR3 is 12 amino acids long. Unmatched junction bases numbered 4, after V lost 11 bases and J lost 2 bases.

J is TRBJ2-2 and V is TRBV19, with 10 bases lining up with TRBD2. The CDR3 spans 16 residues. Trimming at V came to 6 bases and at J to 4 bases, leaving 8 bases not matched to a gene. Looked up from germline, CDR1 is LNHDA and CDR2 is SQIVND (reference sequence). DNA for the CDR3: TGTGCCAGTAGGCTAGCGGGAGAAAGTCGCACCGGGGAGCTGTTTTTT. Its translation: CASRLAGESRTGELFF.

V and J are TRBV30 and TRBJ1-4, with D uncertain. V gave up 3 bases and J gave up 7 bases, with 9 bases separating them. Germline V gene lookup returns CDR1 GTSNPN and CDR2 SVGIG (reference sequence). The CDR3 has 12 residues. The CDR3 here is CAWRENSEKLFF. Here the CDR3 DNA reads TGTGCCTGGAGGGAAAACAGTGAAAAACTGTTTTTT.

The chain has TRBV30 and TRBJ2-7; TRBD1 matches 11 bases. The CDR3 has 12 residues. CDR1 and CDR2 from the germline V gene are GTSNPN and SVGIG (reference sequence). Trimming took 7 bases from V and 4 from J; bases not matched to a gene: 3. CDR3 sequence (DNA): TGTGCCTTTGGACAGGGGGCGTACGAGCAGTACTTC. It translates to CAFGQGAYEQYF.

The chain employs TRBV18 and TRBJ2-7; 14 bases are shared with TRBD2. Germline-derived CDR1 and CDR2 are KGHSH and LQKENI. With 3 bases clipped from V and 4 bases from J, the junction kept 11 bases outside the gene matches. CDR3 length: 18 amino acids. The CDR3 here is CASSPGTSGSRGSYEQYF. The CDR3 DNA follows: TGTGCCAGCTCACCCGGGACTAGCGGGAGCAGGGGATCATACGAGCAGTACTTC.

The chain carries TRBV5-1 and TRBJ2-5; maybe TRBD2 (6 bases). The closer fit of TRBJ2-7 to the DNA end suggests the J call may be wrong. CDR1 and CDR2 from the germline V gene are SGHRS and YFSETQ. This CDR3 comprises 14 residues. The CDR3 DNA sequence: TGCGCCAGCTCCCGGGACTCCGAGCACTACGAGCAGTACTTC. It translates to CASSRDSEHYEQYF.

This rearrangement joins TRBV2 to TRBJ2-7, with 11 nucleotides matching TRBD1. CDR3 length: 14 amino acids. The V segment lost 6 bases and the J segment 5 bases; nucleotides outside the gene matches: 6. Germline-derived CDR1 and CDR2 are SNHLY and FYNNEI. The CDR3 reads CASRTGQGAHEQYF. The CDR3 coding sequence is TGTGCCAGCAGAACTGGACAGGGGGCCCACGAGCAGTACTTC.

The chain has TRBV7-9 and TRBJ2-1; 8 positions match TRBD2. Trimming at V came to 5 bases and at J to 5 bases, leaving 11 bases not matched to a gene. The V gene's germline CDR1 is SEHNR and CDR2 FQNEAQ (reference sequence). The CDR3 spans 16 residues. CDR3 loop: CASSPSSGLADNEQFF. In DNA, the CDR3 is TGTGCCAGCAGCCCAAGCAGCGGACTAGCCGACAATGAGCAGTTCTTC.

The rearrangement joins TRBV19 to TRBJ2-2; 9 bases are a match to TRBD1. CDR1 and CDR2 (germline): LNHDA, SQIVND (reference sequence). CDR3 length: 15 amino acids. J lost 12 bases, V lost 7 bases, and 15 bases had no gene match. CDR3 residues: CASTQGQGGIGQLFF. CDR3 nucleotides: TGTGCCAGTACCCAGGGACAGGGTGGGATTGGTCAGCTGTTTTTT.